Shown below are 31 T cell receptor beta chains from a single sample sequenced in a study of shared clonotypes between healthy human individuals. Only in-frame clones appear in the TCRdb table, and some are missing; sequencing was by immunoSEQ multiplex PCR. Of some 790,000 clones listed, 55% to 75% were seen once; the top ten hold under 2%. Sequencing input: memory CD4+ T cells sorted from blood. Sample subset: CD45RA-negative fraction. The receptors were sampled from a woman aged 25-40 years in good health.

V is TRBV6-1 and J is TRBJ2-7; D unclear. With 3 bases removed from V and 2 bases from J, the gap between germline ends came to 11 bases. The CDR3 sequence is 14 residues long. In germline, CDR1 is MNHNS, CDR2 SASEGT. The CDR3, as DNA: TGTGCCAGCAGTGATTTCGACTCTACCTACGAGCAGTACTTC. Protein sequence: CASSDFDSTYEQYF.

This clone has more than one count but fewer than ten. The V and J genes are TRBV2 and TRBJ2-3; D may correspond to TRBD1 or TRBD2 (5 bases each). V was cut by 3 bases and J by 7 bases, with 11 bases left in between. CDR1 SNHLY and CDR2 FYNNEI come from the germline V gene. The CDR3 sequence is 13 residues long. The CDR3 sequence: CASSDEWGHTQYF. The CDR3 DNA follows: TGTGCCAGCAGTGATGAGTGGGGACATACGCAGTATTTT.

Concerning this clone itself: Other DNA sequences from this sample encode an identical CDR3 as well. The V and J genes are TRBV28 and TRBJ1-2, with 7 bases identical to TRBD1. This CDR3 has 14 residues. Germline CDR1 and CDR2: MDHEN and SYDVKM. With 4 bases clipped from V and 2 bases from J, the junction kept 4 bases outside the gene matches. The CDR3 sequence is CASSSMTGNYGYTF. In nucleotides, the CDR3 is TGTGCCAGCAGTTCGATGACAGGGAACTATGGCTACACCTTC.

The count of this clone is one. The J gene is TRBJ2-7, the V gene TRBV7-9; D gene uncertain. Germline V gives CDR1 SEHNR, CDR2 FQNEAQ (reference sequence). The germline V and J ends were trimmed by 5 bases and 7 bases, with 15 bases remaining between them. This CDR3 is built from 13 residues. This CDR3 reads CASSPTESIEQYF. CDR3 nucleotides: TGTGCCAGCAGCCCCACCGAGAGCATAGAGCAGTACTTC.

The rearrangement uses TRBV18 and TRBJ2-7, with D unclear. V was cut by 1 base and J by 0 bases, with 7 bases left in between. The CDR3 loop spans 14 amino acids. CDR1 and CDR2 (germline): KGHSH, LQKENI. This CDR3 is CASSPRPSSYEQYF. CDR3 nucleotides: TGTGCCAGCTCACCACGTCCGAGCTCCTACGAGCAGTACTTC.

In its sample, this clone was seen a few times. V is TRBV14 and J is TRBJ2-7; 8 positions match TRBD1. The junction had 5 bases not matched to a gene; V was cut back by 5 bases and J by 2 bases. CDR1 SGHDN and CDR2 FVKESK come from the germline V gene. This CDR3 spans 14 amino acids. The chain's CDR3 is CASSSWTGPYEQYF. Here the CDR3 DNA reads TGTGCCAGCAGCAGCTGGACAGGGCCCTACGAGCAGTACTTC.

This chain connects TRBV6-5 to TRBJ1-1; 7 bases are a match to TRBD1. Trimming cost V 6 bases and J 5 bases; bases outside gene matches: 6. This CDR3 contains 13 residues. The V gene's germline CDR1 is MNHEY and CDR2 SVGAGI. The CDR3 DNA reads TGTGCCAGCAGCCGACAGGGAGGAACTGAAGCTTTCTTT. Translation gives CASSRQGGTEAFF.

The chain recombines TRBV28 with TRBJ2-4; D is possibly TRBD2 (5 bases). Germline lookup yields CDR1 MDHEN and CDR2 SYDVKM. The CDR3 totals 16 residues. V lost 6 bases and J 0 bases, leaving 15 bases between the germline ends. The CDR3 DNA follows: TGTGCCAGCAGCCCCCGTTGGGAGCTAGCCAAAAACATTCAGTACTTC. It translates to CASSPRWELAKNIQYF. Full variable domain (missing parts from reference TRBV28 and TRBJ2-4): DVKVTQSSRYLVKRTGEKVFLECVQDMDHENMFWYRQDPGLGLRLIYFSYDVKMKEKGDIPEGYSVSREKKERFSLILESASTNQTSMYLCASSPRWELAKNIQYFGAGTRLSVL.

This chain links TRBV19 with TRBJ1-1; D gene ambiguous. Germline V CDR1 and CDR2: LNHDA, SQIVND (reference sequence). Between the trimmed V and J ends, which lost 7 bases and 0 bases, there was a span of 6 bases. This CDR3 spans 12 amino acids. CDR3 in amino acids: CASTDMNTEAFF. CDR3 coding DNA: TGTGCCAGTACCGACATGAACACTGAAGCTTTCTTT.

The rearrangement links TRBV18 to TRBJ2-3, with a weak D call TRBD2 (6 bases). CDR3 length: 16 amino acids. Germline CDR1 and CDR2: KGHSH and LQKENI. V dropped 5 bases and J dropped 3 bases, with 18 bases sitting between them. CDR3 nucleotides: TGTGCCAGCTCAGAGGTTCTTGATAGCGGAACAGATACGCAGTATTTT. Protein: CASSEVLDSGTDTQYF.

The chain couples TRBV5-1 to TRBJ2-7; D is possibly TRBD2 (5 bases). CDR3 length: 16 residues. The V and J ends lost 4 bases and 2 bases respectively, with 19 bases between them. CDR1 and CDR2 (germline): SGHRS, YFSETQ. CDR3 coding DNA: TGCGCCAGCAGCACCTCCTACGGGGATCCAGCCTACGAGCAGTACTTC. Its translation is CASSTSYGDPAYEQYF. The full variable domain, completed using reference TRBV5-1 and TRBJ2-7, is KAGVTQTPRYLIKTRGQQVTLSCSPISGHRSVSWYQQTPGQGLQFLFEYFSETQRNKGNFPGRFSGRQFSNSRSEMNVSTLELGDSALYLCASSTSYGDPAYEQYFGPGTRLTVT.

The chain recombines TRBV9 with TRBJ2-1; D gene ambiguous. The germline V gene has CDR1 SGDLS and CDR2 YYNGEE. CDR3 length equals 15 residues. V was trimmed by 0 bases and J by 0 bases, leaving 7 bases between them. CDR3 sequence (DNA): TGTGCCAGCAGCGTAGAACATTACTCCTACAATGAGCAGTTCTTC. It translates to CASSVEHYSYNEQFF.

This clone appeared a few times. The rearrangement links TRBV2 to TRBJ1-5, with D perhaps matching TRBD1 (5 bases). Per the germline V gene, CDR1 is SNHLY and CDR2 is FYNNEI. This CDR3 has 13 amino acids. The V gene lost 6 bases and the J gene lost 7 bases, with 13 bases spanning the gap. The CDR3 bases are TGTGCCAGCAGGAGGGGACCTGAACAGCCCCAGCATTTT. This encodes CASRRGPEQPQHF.

In its sample, this clone was seen once. This rearrangement joins TRBV29-1 to TRBJ1-1; no clear D gene. This CDR3 comprises 14 residues. Germline values: CDR1 SQVTM, CDR2 ANQGSEA. Trimming stripped 6 bases from V and 5 bases from J, with 19 bases between. CDR3 sequence (DNA): TGCAGCGTGGGCCCCCGCGGCGTTGGGACTGAAGCTTTCTTT. Its protein is CSVGPRGVGTEAFF.

V and J are TRBV28 and TRBJ2-1, with D perhaps TRBD1 (6 bases). Per the germline V gene, CDR1 is MDHEN and CDR2 is SYDVKM. The germline V and J ends were trimmed by 4 bases and 1 base, with 11 bases remaining between them. This CDR3 spans 15 amino acids. This chain's CDR3 is CASSSRGLSYNEQFF. For the CDR3, the DNA is TGTGCCAGCAGTTCAAGGGGGTTGTCCTACAATGAGCAGTTCTTC.

V usage is TRBV9 and J usage is TRBJ2-1; TRBD2 is a possible D gene (5 bases). The germline V gene encodes CDR1 SGDLS and CDR2 YYNGEE. With 0 bases removed from V and 0 bases from J, the gap between germline ends came to 10 bases. CDR3 length: 16 amino acids. The CDR3 region is CASSVAGSSSYNEQFF. CDR3 nucleotide sequence: TGTGCCAGCAGCGTAGCGGGGTCAAGCTCCTACAATGAGCAGTTCTTC.

V is TRBV7-2 and J is TRBJ2-1, with D possibly matching TRBD2 (6 bases). The CDR3 sequence is 14 residues long. Germline V gene sequence: CDR1 SGHTA, CDR2 FQGNSA. Trimming left V 5 bases short and J 4 bases short, with 12 bases between. Here the CDR3 reads CASSTGLAYNEQFF. The DNA for the CDR3 is TGTGCCAGCAGCACGGGACTCGCATACAATGAGCAGTTCTTC.

This clone appeared a few times. Other nucleotide sequences in the sample specify the same CDR3. The chain couples TRBV7-7 to TRBJ2-2; D possibly corresponds to TRBD1 (6 bases). Germline V gene sequence: CDR1 SSHAT, CDR2 FNYEAQ (reference sequence). With 4 bases removed from V and 4 bases from J, the gap between germline ends came to 7 bases. This CDR3 contains 13 residues. The CDR3 DNA reads TGTGCCAGCAGCTCAGGGGTCACCGGGGAGCTGTTTTTT. Translating gives CASSSGVTGELFF.

A few counts support this clone. The V gene is TRBV7-2, the J gene TRBJ2-5, with TRBD2 matching over 10 bases. The CDR3 is 15 residues long. Trimming removed 3 bases from V and 5 bases from J; junction bases left unmatched: 6. Germline V lookup: CDR1 SGHTA, CDR2 FQGNSA. The CDR3 sequence: CASSFQAGGGETQYF. The CDR3 region has the DNA TGTGCCAGCAGCTTTCAAGCGGGAGGGGGTGAGACCCAGTACTTC.

Regarding this clone: In the same sample, other DNA sequences code for this CDR3. V usage is TRBV11-3 and J usage is TRBJ2-3; D gene uncertain. The CDR3 has 14 residues. In germline, CDR1 is SGHNT, CDR2 YENEEA. Trimming shortened V by 5 bases and J by 3 bases, and 12 bases separated the two germline ends. This chain's CDR3 is CASSLGTGTDTQYF. The CDR3 DNA reads as TGTGCCAGCAGCCTGGGCACTGGAACAGATACGCAGTATTTT.

This clone has a handful of counts. The genes are TRBV10-1 and TRBJ2-1; possible D gene TRBD1, 6 bases. This CDR3 contains 15 residues. V lost 3 bases and J lost 12, with 21 bases in between. Germline CDR1 is WNHNN and CDR2 is SYGVQD (reference sequence). In DNA form, the CDR3 reads TGCGCCAGCAGTGATACTGGGACAAGTTATGAGGGGCAGTTCTTC. This sequence encodes CASSDTGTSYEGQFF.

This clone has more than one count but fewer than ten. This CDR3 is CASSLAPQGYGYTF. The CDR3 nucleotides are TGCGCCAGCAGCTTGGCCCCACAGGGCTATGGCTACACCTTC. The rearrangement uses TRBV5-1 and TRBJ1-2; perhaps TRBD1 as D (6 bases). From germline, CDR1 is SGHRS and CDR2 YFSETQ. This CDR3 comprises 14 residues. Trimming left V 0 bases short and J 4 bases short, with 10 bases between.

This clone was observed a single time. The rearrangement uses TRBV11-1 and TRBJ2-7; 9 bases line up with TRBD1. The CDR3 length is 14 residues. Germline values: CDR1 SGHAT, CDR2 FQDESV (reference sequence). With 3 bases clipped from V and 8 bases from J, the junction kept 8 bases outside the gene matches. Here the CDR3 DNA reads TGTGCCAGCAGCTTTGGGACAGGGACTACGAAGCAGTACTTC. It codes for CASSFGTGTTKQYF.

V is TRBV7-9 and J is TRBJ1-2, with D unresolved. Trimming took 0 bases from V and 0 from J, leaving 11 bases between them. The length of the CDR3 is 16 residues. Germline CDR1 SEHNR, CDR2 FQNEAQ (reference sequence). CDR3 nucleotides: TGTGCCAGCAGCTTAGCCGGCGGCCGAGCTAACTATGGCTACACCTTC. Residues: CASSLAGGRANYGYTF.

A few counts support this clone. At the DNA level, this CDR3 is encoded by other sequences in the same sample as well. The rearrangement links TRBV20-1 to TRBJ2-7; D is unresolved. V lost 3 bases and J lost 3, with 6 bases in between. This CDR3 spans 11 amino acids. Germline V CDR1 and CDR2: DFQATT, SNEGSKA (reference sequence). This CDR3 is CSASPHYEQYF. The CDR3 bases are TGCAGTGCTAGCCCCCACTACGAGCAGTACTTC.

This clone has more than one count but fewer than ten. The rearrangement links TRBV28 to TRBJ2-1, with 10 bases that match TRBD2. V gave up 6 bases and J gave up 3 bases; unmatched junction bases: 11. Germline CDR1 and CDR2: MDHEN and SYDVKM. This CDR3 comprises 17 residues. The CDR3 DNA reads as TGTGCCAGCAGAGCGGGAGGGCCGGAGGTGGGCTACAATGAGCAGTTCTTC. It translates to CASRAGGPEVGYNEQFF. Full variable domain (missing parts from reference TRBV28 and TRBJ2-1): DVKVTQSSRYLVKRTGEKVFLECVQDMDHENMFWYRQDPGLGLRLIYFSYDVKMKEKGDIPEGYSVSREKKERFSLILESASTNQTSMYLCASRAGGPEVGYNEQFFGPGTRLTVL.

The CDR3 DNA follows: TGTGCCAGTAGACGGGACCAAAACACCGGGGAGCTGTTTTTT. It is translated as CASRRDQNTGELFF. V gene TRBV19 combines with J gene TRBJ2-2; D is tentatively TRBD1 or TRBD2 (5 bases each). V lost 6 bases to trimming and J lost 2 bases, with 10 bases between them. This CDR3 spans 14 amino acids. Germline loops: CDR1 LNHDA, CDR2 SQIVND (reference sequence).

The J gene is TRBJ1-1, the V gene TRBV4-2; D call uncertain. Trimming left V 0 bases short and J 1 base short, with 9 bases between. The CDR3 has 15 residues. Germline lookup yields CDR1 LGHNA and CDR2 YNFKEQ. CDR3 region: CASSQEGGQNTEAFF. The DNA of the CDR3 is TGTGCCAGCAGCCAAGAAGGAGGCCAGAACACTGAAGCTTTCTTT.

This clone was counted a single time. The gene calls are TRBV5-4 and TRBJ2-1, with 10 bases that match TRBD1. V was clipped by 4 bases and J by 4 bases; unmatched bases: 5. The V gene's germline CDR1 is SGHNT and CDR2 YYREEE (reference sequence). This CDR3 is built from 15 residues. The CDR3 sequence: CASSRGGQGYNEQFF. The CDR3 region has the DNA TGTGCCAGCAGCCGAGGGGGACAGGGGTACAATGAGCAGTTCTTC.

This clone was seen repeatedly, ten times or more. DNA of the CDR3: TGTGCCAGCAGCTTAGGAGGGCCAGGGAGCACCGGGGAGCTGTTTTTT. Translation: CASSLGGPGSTGELFF. This chain joins TRBV11-3 and TRBJ2-2, with D perhaps given as TRBD1 or TRBD2 (5 bases each). CDR3 length equals 16 residues. V lost 1 base and J 4 bases, leaving 13 bases between the germline ends. Germline V gene data show CDR1 as SGHNT and CDR2 as YENEEA.

CDR3 DNA: TGTGCCAGCAGTCCTCAGACTAGCGGAACCACCTACAATGAGCAGTTCTTC. Residues: CASSPQTSGTTYNEQFF. The J gene is TRBJ2-1, the V gene TRBV25-1; the match to TRBD2 covers 9 bases. The CDR3 length is 17 residues. Germline-derived CDR1 and CDR2 are MGHDK and SYGVNS. The V gene end was trimmed by 5 bases and the J gene end by 2 bases; junction bases not matched to a gene: 10.